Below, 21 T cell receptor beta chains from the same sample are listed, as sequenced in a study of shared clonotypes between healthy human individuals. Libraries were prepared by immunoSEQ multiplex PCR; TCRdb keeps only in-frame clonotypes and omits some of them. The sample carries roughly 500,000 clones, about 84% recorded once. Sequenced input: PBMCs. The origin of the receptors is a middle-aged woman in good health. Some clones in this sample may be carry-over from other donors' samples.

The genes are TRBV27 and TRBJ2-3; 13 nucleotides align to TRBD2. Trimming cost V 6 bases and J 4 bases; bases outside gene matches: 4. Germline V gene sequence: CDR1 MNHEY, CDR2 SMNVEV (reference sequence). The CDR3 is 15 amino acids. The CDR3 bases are TGTGCCAGCAGGGGGACTAGCGGGAAGCCAGATACGCAGTATTTT. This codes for CASRGTSGKPDTQYF.

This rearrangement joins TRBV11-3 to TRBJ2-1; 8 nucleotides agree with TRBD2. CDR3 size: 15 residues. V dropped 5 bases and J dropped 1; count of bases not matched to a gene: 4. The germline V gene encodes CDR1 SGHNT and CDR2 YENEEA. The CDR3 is CASSILAGSYNEQFF. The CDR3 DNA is TGTGCCAGCAGCATTTTAGCGGGATCCTACAATGAGCAGTTCTTC.

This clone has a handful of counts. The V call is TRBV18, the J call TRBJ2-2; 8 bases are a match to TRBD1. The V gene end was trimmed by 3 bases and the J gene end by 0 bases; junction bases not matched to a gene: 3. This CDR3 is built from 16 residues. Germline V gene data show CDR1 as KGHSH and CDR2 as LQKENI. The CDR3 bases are TGTGCCAGCTCACCGTACAGGGGGGCGAACACCGGGGAGCTGTTTTTT. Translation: CASSPYRGANTGELFF.

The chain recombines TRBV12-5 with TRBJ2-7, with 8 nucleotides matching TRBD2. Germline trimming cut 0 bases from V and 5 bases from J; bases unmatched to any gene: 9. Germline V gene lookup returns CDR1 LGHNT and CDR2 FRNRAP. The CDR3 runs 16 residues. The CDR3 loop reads CASGLVQAGAVHEQYF. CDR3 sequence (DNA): TGTGCTAGTGGTTTGGTTCAAGCGGGAGCAGTCCACGAGCAGTACTTC.

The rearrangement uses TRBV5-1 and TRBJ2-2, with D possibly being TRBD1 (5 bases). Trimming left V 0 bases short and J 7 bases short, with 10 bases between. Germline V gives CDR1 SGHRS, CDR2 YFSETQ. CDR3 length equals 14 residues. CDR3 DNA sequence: TGCGCCAGCAGCTTGGACAGGCTCCTCGGGGAGCTGTTTTTT. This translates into CASSLDRLLGELFF. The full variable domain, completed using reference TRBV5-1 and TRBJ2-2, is KAGVTQTPRYLIKTRGQQVTLSCSPISGHRSVSWYQQTPGQGLQFLFEYFSETQRNKGNFPGRFSGRQFSNSRSEMNVSTLELGDSALYLCASSLDRLLGELFFGEGSRLTVL.

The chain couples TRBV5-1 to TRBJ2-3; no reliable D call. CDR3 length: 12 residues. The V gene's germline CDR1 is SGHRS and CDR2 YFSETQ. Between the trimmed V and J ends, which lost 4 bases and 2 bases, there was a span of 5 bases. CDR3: CASSINTDTQYF. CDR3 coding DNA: TGCGCCAGCAGCATTAACACAGATACGCAGTATTTT.

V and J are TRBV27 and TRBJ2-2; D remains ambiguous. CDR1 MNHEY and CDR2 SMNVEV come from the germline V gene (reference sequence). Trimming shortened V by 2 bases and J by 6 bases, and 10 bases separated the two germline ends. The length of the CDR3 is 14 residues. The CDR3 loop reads CASSLIALAGELFF. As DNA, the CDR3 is TGTGCCAGCAGTTTAATAGCTCTAGCCGGGGAGCTGTTTTTT.

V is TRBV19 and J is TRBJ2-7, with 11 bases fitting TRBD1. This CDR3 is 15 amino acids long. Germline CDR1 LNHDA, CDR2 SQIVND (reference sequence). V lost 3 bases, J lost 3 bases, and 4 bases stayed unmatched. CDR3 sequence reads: CASSIRDRGVYEQYF. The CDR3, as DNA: TGTGCCAGTAGTATTCGGGACAGGGGGGTCTACGAGCAGTACTTC.

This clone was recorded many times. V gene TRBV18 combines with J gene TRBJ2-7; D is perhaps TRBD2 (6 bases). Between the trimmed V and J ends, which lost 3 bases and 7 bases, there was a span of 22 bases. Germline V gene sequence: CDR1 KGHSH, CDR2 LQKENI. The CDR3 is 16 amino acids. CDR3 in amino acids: CASSPIGSGSGWEQYF. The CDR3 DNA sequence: TGTGCCAGCTCACCGATCGGTAGCGGCTCAGGGTGGGAGCAGTACTTC.

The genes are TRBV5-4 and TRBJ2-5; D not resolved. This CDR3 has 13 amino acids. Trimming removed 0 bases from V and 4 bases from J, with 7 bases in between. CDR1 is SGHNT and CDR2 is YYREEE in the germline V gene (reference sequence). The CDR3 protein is CASSLGGGETQYF. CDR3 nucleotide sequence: TGTGCCAGCAGCTTGGGGGGTGGAGAGACCCAGTACTTC.

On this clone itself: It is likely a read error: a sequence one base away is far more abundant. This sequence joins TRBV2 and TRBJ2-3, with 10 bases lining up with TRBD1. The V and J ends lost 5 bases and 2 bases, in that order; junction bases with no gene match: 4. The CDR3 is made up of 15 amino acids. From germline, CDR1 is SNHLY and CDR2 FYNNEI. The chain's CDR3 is CASSKDRGATDTQYF. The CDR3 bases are TGTGCCAGCAGTAAGGACAGGGGGGCCACAGATACGCAGTATTTT.

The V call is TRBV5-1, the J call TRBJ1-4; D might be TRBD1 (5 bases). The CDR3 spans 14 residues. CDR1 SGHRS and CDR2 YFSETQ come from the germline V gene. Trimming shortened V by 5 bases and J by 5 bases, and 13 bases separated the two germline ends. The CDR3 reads CASSPGTGNEKLFF. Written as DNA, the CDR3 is TGCGCCAGCAGTCCCGGGACGGGAAATGAAAAACTGTTTTTT.

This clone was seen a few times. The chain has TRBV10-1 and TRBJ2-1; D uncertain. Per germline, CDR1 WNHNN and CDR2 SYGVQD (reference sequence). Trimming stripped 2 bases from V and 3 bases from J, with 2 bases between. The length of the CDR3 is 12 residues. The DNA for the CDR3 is TGCGCCAGCAGTGAGGGCTACAATGAGCAGTTCTTC. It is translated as CASSEGYNEQFF.

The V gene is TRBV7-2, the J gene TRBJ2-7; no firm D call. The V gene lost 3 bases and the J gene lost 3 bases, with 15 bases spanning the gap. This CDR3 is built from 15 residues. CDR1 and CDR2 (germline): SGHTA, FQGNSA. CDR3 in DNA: TGTGCCAGCAGCTTCGATTACCCCCTCGTCTACGAGCAGTACTTC. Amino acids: CASSFDYPLVYEQYF.

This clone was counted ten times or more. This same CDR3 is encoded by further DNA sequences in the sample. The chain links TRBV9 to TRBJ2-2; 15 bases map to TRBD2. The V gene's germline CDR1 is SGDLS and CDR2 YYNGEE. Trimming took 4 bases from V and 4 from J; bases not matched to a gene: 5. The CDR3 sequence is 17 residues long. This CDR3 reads CASSTGLAGGVTGELFF. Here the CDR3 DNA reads TGTGCCAGCAGCACGGGACTAGCGGGAGGCGTCACCGGGGAGCTGTTTTTT.

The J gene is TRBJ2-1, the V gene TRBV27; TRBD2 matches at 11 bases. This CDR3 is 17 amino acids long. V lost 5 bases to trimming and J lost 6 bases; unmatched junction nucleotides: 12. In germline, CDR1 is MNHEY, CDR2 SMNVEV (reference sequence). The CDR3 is CASSLIPTSGSTNEQFF. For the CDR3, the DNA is TGTGCCAGCAGTCTCATTCCTACTAGCGGGAGTACCAATGAGCAGTTCTTC.

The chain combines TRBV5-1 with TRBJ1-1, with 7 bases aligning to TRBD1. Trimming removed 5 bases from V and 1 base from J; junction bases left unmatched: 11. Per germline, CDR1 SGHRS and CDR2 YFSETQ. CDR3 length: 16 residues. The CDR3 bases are TGCGCCAGCAGAACCGAACCGGGACAGTCGAACACTGAAGCTTTCTTT. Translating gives CASRTEPGQSNTEAFF. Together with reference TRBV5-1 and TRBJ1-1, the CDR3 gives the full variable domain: KAGVTQTPRYLIKTRGQQVTLSCSPISGHRSVSWYQQTPGQGLQFLFEYFSETQRNKGNFPGRFSGRQFSNSRSEMNVSTLELGDSALYLCASRTEPGQSNTEAFFGQGTRLTVV.

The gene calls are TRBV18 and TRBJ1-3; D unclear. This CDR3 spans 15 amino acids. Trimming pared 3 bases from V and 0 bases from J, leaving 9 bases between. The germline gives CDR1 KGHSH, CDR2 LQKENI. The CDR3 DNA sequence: TGTGCCAGCTCACCCGGATTTCTCTCTGGAAACACCATATATTTT. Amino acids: CASSPGFLSGNTIYF.

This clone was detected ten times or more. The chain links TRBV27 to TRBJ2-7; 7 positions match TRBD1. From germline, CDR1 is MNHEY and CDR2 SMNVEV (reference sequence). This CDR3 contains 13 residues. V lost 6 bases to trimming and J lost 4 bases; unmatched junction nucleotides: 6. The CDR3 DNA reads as TGTGCCAGCAGGCCGGGACAGTCGTACGAGCAGTACTTC. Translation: CASRPGQSYEQYF.

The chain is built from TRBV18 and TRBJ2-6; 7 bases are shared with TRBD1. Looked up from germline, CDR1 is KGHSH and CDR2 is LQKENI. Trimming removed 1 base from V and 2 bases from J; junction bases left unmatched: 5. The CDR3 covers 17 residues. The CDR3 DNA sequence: TGTGCCAGCTCACCACGAGGGACAGATACTGGGGCCAACGTCCTGACTTTC. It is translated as CASSPRGTDTGANVLTF.

The CDR3 reads CASSLKRGPSTEAFF. The CDR3 DNA is TGTGCCAGCAGCTTGAAGAGGGGGCCTAGCACTGAAGCTTTCTTT. V usage is TRBV7-8 and J usage is TRBJ1-1; 7 bases match TRBD1. Germline loops: CDR1 SGHVS, CDR2 FQNEAQ. Trimming cost V 3 bases and J 4 bases; bases outside gene matches: 8. The CDR3 has 15 amino acids.